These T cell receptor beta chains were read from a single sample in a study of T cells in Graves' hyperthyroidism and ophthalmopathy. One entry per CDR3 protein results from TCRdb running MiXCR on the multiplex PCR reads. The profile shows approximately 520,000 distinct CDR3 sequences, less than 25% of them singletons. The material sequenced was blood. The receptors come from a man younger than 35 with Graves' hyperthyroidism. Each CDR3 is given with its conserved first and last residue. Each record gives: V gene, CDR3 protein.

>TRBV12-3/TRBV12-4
CASSLWGDFNQPQHF
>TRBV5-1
CASSLVSTGELFF
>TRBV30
CAWSPGAGAEAFF
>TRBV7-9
CASSLVIRGLGYTF
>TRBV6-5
CASSYARQGNGELFF
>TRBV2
CASSEGLGSPLHF
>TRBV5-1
CASSLRSGRYEQYF
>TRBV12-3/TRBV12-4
CASSMGFWGNSNQPQHF
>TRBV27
CASSPLGDRGDTGELFF
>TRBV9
CASSVGGQGKGYTF
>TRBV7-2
CASSSTPGTGVEQYF
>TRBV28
CASSEAFF
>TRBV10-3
CASRGAGGNSYEQYF
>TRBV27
CASSLSSTYEQYF
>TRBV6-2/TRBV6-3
CASRATGGGGNQPQHF
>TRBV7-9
CASQLGGSMTEAFF
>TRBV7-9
CASSKGGLAKNIQYF
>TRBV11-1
CASSLDPARYGYTF
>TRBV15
CATSRDQGMEGGYTF
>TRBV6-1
CASSEEGAEHPLQHF
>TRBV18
CASSYIHQETQYF
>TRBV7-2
CASTRTIQETQYF
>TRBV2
CASSVETTLMNTEAFF
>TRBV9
CASSVPFGGVTDTQYF
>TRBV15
CATSRVPLDSSGNTIYF
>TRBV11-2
CAISVGYRDTYYYTF
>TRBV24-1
CATSDSDRGETQYF
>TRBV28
CASRTLRGQRQPQHF
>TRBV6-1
CASSVRDRGSAMNTEAFF
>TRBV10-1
CASSESLAGRNEQYF
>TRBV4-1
CASSQDWWGTEAFF
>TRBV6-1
CASKGLSGANVLTF
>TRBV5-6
CASSFWTVLGQPQHF
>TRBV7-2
CASSLAGLDVGELFF
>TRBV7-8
CASSLGGWPSGTKYF
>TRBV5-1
CASSRVQPGGNTEAFF
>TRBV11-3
CASSFNPGTEAFF
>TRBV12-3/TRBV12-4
CASSSGWGLGNQPQHF
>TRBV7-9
CASSLGSTLGYEQYF
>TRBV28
CASWDRQETQYF
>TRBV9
CASSPHRGTGELFF
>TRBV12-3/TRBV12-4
CASRPAGTGPYEQYF